This T cell receptor beta chain came from a study of cytomegalovirus exposure and HLA in healthy donors. PCR involved 60 Vbeta and 13 Jbeta primers. TCRdb keeps only in-frame clones here, not all; method: immunoSEQ multiplex PCR. Of 130,000 or so clones listed, 81% are singletons. V gave up 4 bases and J gave up 2 bases; unmatched junction bases: 6. Germline lookup yields CDR1 SQVTM and CDR2 ANQGSEA. The CDR3 loop spans 15 amino acids. The receptor was derived from a man between 18 and 29 years old in good health and CMV-seronegative. V and J are TRBV29-1 and TRBJ2-3; 10 positions match TRBD2. The sample comprised PBMCs. Written as DNA, the CDR3 is TGCAGCGTTGCAAGAAGCGGGGGGGCCACAGATACGCAGTATTTT. This translates into CSVARSGGATDTQYF.